The 15 T cell receptor beta chains below all came from one sample that was sequenced in a study of shared clonotypes between healthy human individuals. Repertoires were generated with immunoSEQ multiplex PCR, while TCRdb's copy carries only in-frame clones and drops some. The sample has hundreds of thousands of clones; roughly 98% are singletons. CD45RO-negative, CCR7-selected cells formed the naive CD8 fraction, which excluded terminally differentiated effector memory CD45RA+ cells. Sequenced: naive CD8+ T cells sorted from blood. The source is a man under 40 in good health.

The chain links TRBV29-1 to TRBJ1-1; 7 bases align to TRBD1. The CDR3 is 15 amino acids. Germline V gene lookup returns CDR1 SQVTM and CDR2 ANQGSEA. The V gene end was trimmed by 3 bases and the J gene end by 0 bases; junction bases not matched to a gene: 7. CDR3 residues: CSVESIGQVNTEAFF. CDR3 DNA: TGCAGCGTTGAGTCTATCGGACAGGTGAACACTGAAGCTTTCTTT.

This clone was seen once. The rearrangement uses TRBV29-1 and TRBJ2-1; 8 positions agree with TRBD2. The CDR3 is 14 residues long. Unmatched junction bases numbered 9, after V lost 4 bases and J lost 7 bases. Germline loops: CDR1 SQVTM, CDR2 ANQGSEA. CDR3 region: CSVGREGPHNEQFF. CDR3 DNA sequence: TGCAGCGTTGGACGGGAGGGCCCTCATAATGAGCAGTTCTTC.

The J gene is TRBJ2-1, the V gene TRBV7-8; no firm D call. V dropped 1 base and J dropped 0 bases, with 10 bases sitting between them. The CDR3 contains 16 residues. Germline V gives CDR1 SGHVS, CDR2 FQNEAQ. The CDR3 region has the DNA TGTGCCAGCAGCTTAGGGTCGCGTAGCTCCTACAATGAGCAGTTCTTC. It is translated as CASSLGSRSSYNEQFF.

V gene TRBV7-9 combines with J gene TRBJ1-5, with D hard to call. The germline V and J ends were trimmed by 1 base and 9 bases, with 22 bases remaining between them. Germline-derived CDR1 and CDR2 are SEHNR and FQNEAQ (reference sequence). The CDR3 consists of 17 residues. The CDR3 nucleotides are TGTGCCAGCAGCTTAGTTGGAAACAAGGACCTGGAGGGGCCCCAGCATTTT. This codes for CASSLVGNKDLEGPQHF.

The V and J genes are TRBV5-1 and TRBJ1-2; possibly TRBD1 for D (5 bases). The length of the CDR3 is 16 residues. Germline lookup yields CDR1 SGHRS and CDR2 YFSETQ. V shed 0 bases and J shed 2 bases, with 14 bases lying between them. For the CDR3, the DNA is TGCGCCAGCAGCTTGGAAGGTGGGGCAGGGAACTATGGCTACACCTTC. Protein: CASSLEGGAGNYGYTF.

This chain uses TRBV14 with TRBJ2-5, with D hard to call. The V end lost 2 bases, the J end lost 2 bases, and 3 bases lay between the germline ends. The CDR3 has 12 amino acids. Looked up from germline, CDR1 is SGHDN and CDR2 is FVKESK. In DNA, the CDR3 is TGTGCCAGCAGCCAACTACAAGAGACCCAGTACTTC. Translation: CASSQLQETQYF.

The rearrangement uses TRBV4-3 and TRBJ2-7; 12 bases agree with TRBD1. The CDR3 consists of 16 residues. The germline CDR1 and CDR2 sequences are LGHNA and YSLEER. The trim removed 4 bases at V and 6 bases at J, leaving 10 bases unmatched. This CDR3 is CASSRSGQGATPEQYF. The DNA for the CDR3 is TGCGCCAGCAGCCGTTCGGGACAGGGGGCGACACCCGAGCAGTACTTC.

The chain has TRBV5-8 and TRBJ1-5; D might be TRBD1 (5 bases). Germline CDR1 reads SGHTS; CDR2 reads YDEGEE. This CDR3 contains 16 residues. V was trimmed by 1 base and J by 1 base, leaving 12 bases between them. This chain's CDR3 is CASSLSEWGSNQPQHF. The CDR3 DNA sequence: TGTGCCAGCAGCTTGAGCGAATGGGGGAGCAATCAGCCCCAGCATTTT.

This chain uses TRBV9 with TRBJ1-2; 9 positions agree with TRBD1. This CDR3 contains 14 residues. Germline CDR1 SGDLS, CDR2 YYNGEE. With V trimmed by 2 bases and J by 10 bases, 9 bases remained unmatched. The CDR3 spells CASSVNYRDRVYTF. In DNA, the CDR3 is TGTGCCAGCAGCGTTAACTACCGGGACAGGGTCTACACCTTC. The whole variable domain, remainder taken from reference TRBV9 and TRBJ1-2, is DSGVTQTPKHLITATGQRVTLRCSPRSGDLSVYWYQQSLDQGLQFLIQYYNGEERAKGNILERFSAQQFPDLHSELNLSSLELGDSALYFCASSVNYRDRVYTFGSGTRLTVV.

The rearrangement joins TRBV10-3 to TRBJ2-1; 10 bases line up with TRBD2. With V trimmed by 0 bases and J by 6 bases, 5 bases remained unmatched. This CDR3 comprises 16 residues. The germline V gene encodes CDR1 ENHRY and CDR2 SYGVKD. The CDR3 is CAISESRTSGLNEQFF. The CDR3 nucleotides read TGTGCCATCAGTGAGTCGAGGACTAGCGGCCTCAATGAGCAGTTCTTC.

The rearrangement joins TRBV29-1 to TRBJ2-2; 11 nucleotides match TRBD2. With 4 bases clipped from V and 3 bases from J, the junction kept 10 bases outside the gene matches. CDR1 is SQVTM and CDR2 is ANQGSEA in the germline V gene. This CDR3 contains 17 residues. CDR3 sequence: CSVAGLAGGRDTGELFF. For the CDR3, the DNA is TGCAGCGTTGCGGGTCTAGCGGGAGGAAGGGACACCGGGGAGCTGTTTTTT.

The gene calls are TRBV5-4 and TRBJ2-5; 7 nucleotides line up with TRBD2. This CDR3 comprises 13 residues. Losses at the gene ends were 4 bases for V and 3 bases for J; bases not matched to a gene: 3. Germline V gene data show CDR1 as SGHNT and CDR2 as YYREEE (reference sequence). The CDR3 spells CASSSGDEETQYF. In nucleotides, the CDR3 is TGTGCCAGCAGCAGCGGGGACGAAGAGACCCAGTACTTC. Full variable domain (outside the CDR3, taken from reference TRBV5-4 and TRBJ2-5): ETGVTQSPTHLIKTRGQQVTLRCSSQSGHNTVSWYQQALGQGPQFIFQYYREEENGRGNFPPRFSGLQFPNYSSELNVNALELDDSALYLCASSSGDEETQYFGPGTRLLVL.

The genes are TRBV4-1 and TRBJ2-1; D possibly matches TRBD1 or TRBD2 (5 bases each). The length of the CDR3 is 17 residues. Trimming pared 3 bases from V and 0 bases from J, leaving 15 bases between. The V gene's germline CDR1 is MGHRA and CDR2 YSYEKL. The CDR3 region is CASSQVPGPSSYNEQFF. The DNA of the CDR3 is TGCGCCAGCAGCCAGGTCCCGGGACCGAGCTCCTACAATGAGCAGTTCTTC.

This rearrangement joins TRBV13 to TRBJ1-2; D not resolved. The CDR3 covers 11 residues. CDR1 is PRHDT, CDR2 FYEKMQ, per germline (reference sequence). V lost 6 bases, J lost 4 bases, and 6 bases lay in between. CDR3 protein: CASREGYGYTF. CDR3 nucleotides: TGTGCCAGCAGGGAAGGCTATGGCTACACCTTC.

J is TRBJ2-1 and V is TRBV29-1; 10 bases are a match to TRBD2. The V segment lost 3 bases and the J segment 0 bases; nucleotides outside the gene matches: 5. This CDR3 has 16 residues. In germline, CDR1 is SQVTM, CDR2 ANQGSEA. The CDR3 bases are TGCAGCGTTGAGGGACTAGCGCGAAGCTCCTACAATGAGCAGTTCTTC. It translates to CSVEGLARSSYNEQFF.